This TCR beta chain was found in a study of cytomegalovirus exposure and HLA in healthy donors. Overall study findings and caveats: CMV serostatus stood as the only immune exposure information on hand. In a later analysis, TCR beta V- and J-gene trimming showed a link to a missense DCLRE1C variant. In an earlier analysis, in some 500 donors, most V segments appeared productive either ~87% or ~30% of the time.

About this clone: Its antigen is undetermined.

The primer mix had 60 Vbeta and 13 Jbeta primers. As originally analysed: Some 80 million unique TCR beta chains, 9 million to 14 million shared, were counted in a later analysis. Assay: immunoSEQ multiplex PCR; the TCRdb copy retains only in-frame clones and omits some. That table furnishes V, J and clone size, whereas the DNA furnished D and trimming. The sample holds about 200,000 clones, just under 70% seen once. V shed 0 bases and J shed 5 bases, with 14 bases lying between them. The CDR3 consists of 16 residues. Germline CDR1 and CDR2: SGHTS and YDEGEE. This sequence joins TRBV5-8 and TRBJ2-2; maybe TRBD2 (5 bases). This TCR derives from a man in his forties in good health and CMV-seropositive. What was sequenced was PBMCs. CDR3 region: CASSLDSPGITGELFF. The CDR3 nucleotides are TGTGCCAGCAGCTTGGACAGCCCCGGGATAACCGGGGAGCTGTTTTTT.